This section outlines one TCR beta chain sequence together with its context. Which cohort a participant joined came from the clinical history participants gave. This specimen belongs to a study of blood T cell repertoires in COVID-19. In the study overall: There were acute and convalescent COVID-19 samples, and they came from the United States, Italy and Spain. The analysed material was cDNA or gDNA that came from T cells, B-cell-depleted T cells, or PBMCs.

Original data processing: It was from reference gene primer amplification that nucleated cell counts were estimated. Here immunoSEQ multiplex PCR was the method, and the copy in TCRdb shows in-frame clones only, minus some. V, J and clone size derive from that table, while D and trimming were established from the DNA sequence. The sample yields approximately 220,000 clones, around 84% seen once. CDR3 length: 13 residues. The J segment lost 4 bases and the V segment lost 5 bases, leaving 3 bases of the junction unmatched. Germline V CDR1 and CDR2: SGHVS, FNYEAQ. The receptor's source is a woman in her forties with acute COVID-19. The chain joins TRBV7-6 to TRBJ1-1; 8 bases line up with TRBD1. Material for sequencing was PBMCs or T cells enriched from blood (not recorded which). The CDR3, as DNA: TGTGCCAGCAGCAGGGACAGGACCACTGAAGCTTTCTTT. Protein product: CASSRDRTTEAFF.